Each of the 7 T cell receptor beta chains below was sequenced from the same sample in a study of cytomegalovirus exposure and HLA in healthy donors. PCR was performed using 60 Vbeta and 13 Jbeta primers. Method: immunoSEQ multiplex PCR; TCRdb's copy keeps in-frame clones and lacks some. The profile covers around 160,000 clones, with approximately 80% appearing a single time and around 2.8% taken by the ten largest. Source material: PBMCs. These receptors were collected from a middle-aged woman in good health and CMV-seropositive.

The V and J genes are TRBV11-2 and TRBJ2-3; D remains ambiguous. Germline V lookup: CDR1 SGHAT, CDR2 FQNNGV. Trimming pared 3 bases from V and 1 base from J, leaving 5 bases between. This CDR3 spans 13 amino acids. CDR3 in DNA: TGTGCCAGCAGCTTCCAGGGCACAGATACGCAGTATTTT. Translating gives CASSFQGTDTQYF.

Comments on this clone: The same CDR3 can be traced to other DNA sequences in this sample. J is TRBJ2-6 and V is TRBV10-1, with D possibly being TRBD2 (5 bases). The CDR3 runs 16 residues. Germline V lookup: CDR1 WNHNN, CDR2 SYGVQD (reference sequence). Trimming stripped 0 bases from V and 3 bases from J, with 9 bases between. The CDR3 DNA is TGCGCCAGCAGTGAGTCAACCGGAGGTGGGGCCAACGTCCTGACTTTC. This gives the protein CASSESTGGGANVLTF.

The rearrangement uses TRBV27 and TRBJ2-7; D is unclear. Trimming took 6 bases from V and 4 from J, leaving 16 bases between them. This CDR3 has 14 residues. Per the germline V gene, CDR1 is MNHEY and CDR2 is SMNVEV (reference sequence). The CDR3 coding sequence is TGTGCCAGCAGCACACGGAGACGTTTTTACGAGCAGTACTTC. This translates into CASSTRRRFYEQYF.

The rearrangement joins TRBV6-5 to TRBJ2-2; D may be TRBD2 (6 bases). This CDR3 has 16 residues. CDR1 and CDR2 (germline): MNHEY, SVGAGI. V was shortened by 2 bases and J by 2 bases, with 12 bases between the two germline ends. The DNA of the CDR3 is TGTGCCAGCAGTTACGTCGGGGGACGTAACACCGGGGAGCTGTTTTTT. This gives the protein CASSYVGGRNTGELFF.

This clone has just one count. CDR3 residues: CAWGEEGRSAQHF. The CDR3 nucleotides read TGTGCCTGGGGTGAGGAGGGGCGATCAGCCCAGCATTTT. V gene TRBV30 combines with J gene TRBJ1-5, with D possibly matching TRBD1 (5 bases). This CDR3 spans 13 amino acids. Trimming removed 5 bases at V and 11 bases at J, with 19 bases between. Germline V CDR1 and CDR2: GTSNPN, SVGIG (reference sequence).

V is TRBV6-5 and J is TRBJ1-1; 8 positions agree with TRBD1. The CDR3 length is 15 residues. Trimming took 0 bases from V and 4 from J; bases not matched to a gene: 4. CDR1 is MNHEY, CDR2 SVGAGI, per germline. CDR3 region: CASSYSTGQGTEAFF. The CDR3 bases are TGTGCCAGCAGTTACTCGACTGGACAGGGCACTGAAGCTTTCTTT.

The rearrangement joins TRBV30 to TRBJ2-3; the match to TRBD2 covers 9 bases. Germline-derived CDR1 and CDR2 are GTSNPN and SVGIG (reference sequence). The CDR3 runs to 15 residues. V lost 0 bases, J lost 1 base, and 2 bases stayed unmatched. CDR3: CAWSVRTSGTDTQYF. The CDR3 DNA reads TGTGCCTGGAGTGTAAGGACTAGCGGCACAGATACGCAGTATTTT.